Each of the 7 T cell receptor beta chains below was sequenced from the same sample in a study of T cells in Graves' hyperthyroidism and ophthalmopathy. Amplified regions were TCR beta CDR3 sequences from RNA transcripts. During a first-round RT-PCR of the TCR CDR3, the HTBI primer set was used. TCRdb re-called the multiplex PCR reads through MiXCR, storing one row per CDR3 protein. The table includes about 400,000 distinct CDR3 sequences, around a sixth detected once. What was sequenced was blood. These receptors were obtained from a woman aged 18-29 years with Graves' hyperthyroidism.

This clonotype has at least ten counts. The rearrangement joins TRBV28 to TRBJ2-2; no reliable D call. Trimming removed 3 bases from V and 6 bases from J, with 8 bases in between. Germline V gene data show CDR1 as MDHEN and CDR2 as SYDVKM. The CDR3 spans 13 residues. The CDR3 sequence is CASSFPKAGELFF. DNA for the CDR3: TGTGCCAGCAGTTTCCCCAAGGCCGGGGAGCTGTTTTTT.

This clonotype was recorded at least ten times. The V gene is TRBV2, the J gene TRBJ2-7, with D perhaps assigned TRBD1 or TRBD2 (5 bases each). The CDR3 length is 14 residues. The germline gives CDR1 SNHLY, CDR2 FYNNEI. V was pared by 10 bases and J by 7 bases, with 23 bases between. CDR3 region: CATRPRGEIVEQYF. The CDR3 region has the DNA TGTGCCACCCGACCCCGAGGGGAAATCGTGGAGCAGTACTTC.

This clonotype has a handful of counts. V usage is TRBV20-1 and J usage is TRBJ1-3; D remains ambiguous. V shed 3 bases and J shed 4 bases, with 13 bases lying between them. From germline, CDR1 is DFQATT and CDR2 SNEGSKA (reference sequence). The CDR3 loop spans 14 amino acids. The chain's CDR3 is CSASLAGMGNTIYF. CDR3 DNA sequence: TGCAGTGCTAGCTTGGCTGGAATGGGAAACACCATATATTTT.

The chain has TRBV4-1 and TRBJ2-7, with 12 bases identical to TRBD1. The germline V gene has CDR1 MGHRA and CDR2 YSYEKL. V shed 0 bases and J 6 bases; nucleotides not matched to a gene: 18. The CDR3 extends over 20 amino acids. Written as DNA, the CDR3 is TGCGCCAGCAGCCAAGATGCTGGGACAGGGGGCTTGACTAGGTCTCGCGAGCAGTACTTC. This gives the protein CASSQDAGTGGLTRSREQYF.

This clonotype was counted ten times or more. This chain uses TRBV7-9 with TRBJ2-3; TRBD1 aligns across 9 bases. J gave up 3 bases and V 5 bases, and 6 bases lay outside the gene matches. This CDR3 comprises 15 residues. Germline lookup yields CDR1 SEHNR and CDR2 FQNEAQ (reference sequence). This CDR3 reads CASSHRGRTTDTQYF. CDR3 DNA sequence: TGTGCCAGCAGCCACAGGGGGCGCACAACAGATACGCAGTATTTT.

This sequence joins TRBV9 and TRBJ2-3, with 7 nucleotides matching TRBD2. V lost 3 bases, J lost 5 bases, and 6 bases stayed unmatched. The CDR3 totals 14 residues. Germline V lookup: CDR1 SGDLS, CDR2 YYNGEE. CDR3 nucleotide sequence: TGTGCCAGCAGCGGGAGCGGGGACGTAGATACGCAGTATTTT. It translates to CASSGSGDVDTQYF.

This clonotype appeared many times. The chain carries TRBV12-3 or TRBV12-4 and TRBJ1-1, with TRBD1 matching 7 bases. The CDR3 has 15 residues. Trimming took 5 bases from V and 4 from J; bases not matched to a gene: 10. CDR3 sequence reads: CASSIRQGLGTEAFF. CDR3 nucleotide sequence: TGTGCCAGCAGTATAAGACAGGGCTTGGGCACTGAAGCTTTCTTT.